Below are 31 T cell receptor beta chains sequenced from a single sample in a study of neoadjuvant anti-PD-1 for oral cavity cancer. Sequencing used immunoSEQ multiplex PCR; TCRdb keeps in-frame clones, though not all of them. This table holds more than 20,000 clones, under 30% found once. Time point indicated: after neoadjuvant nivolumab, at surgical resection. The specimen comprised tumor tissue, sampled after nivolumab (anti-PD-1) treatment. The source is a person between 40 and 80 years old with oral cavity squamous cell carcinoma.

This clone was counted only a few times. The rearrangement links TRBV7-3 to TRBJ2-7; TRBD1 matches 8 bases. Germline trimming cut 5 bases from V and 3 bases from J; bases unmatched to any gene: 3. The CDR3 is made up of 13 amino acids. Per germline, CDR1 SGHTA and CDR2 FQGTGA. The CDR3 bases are TGTGCCAGCAGCCCCGGGACAGGCTACGAGCAGTACTTC. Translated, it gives CASSPGTGYEQYF.

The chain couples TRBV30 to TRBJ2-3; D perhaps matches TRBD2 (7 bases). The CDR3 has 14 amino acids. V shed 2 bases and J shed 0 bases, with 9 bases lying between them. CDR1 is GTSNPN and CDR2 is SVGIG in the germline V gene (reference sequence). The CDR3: CAWSKGGSTDTQYF. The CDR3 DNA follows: TGTGCCTGGAGTAAGGGGGGGAGCACAGATACGCAGTATTTT.

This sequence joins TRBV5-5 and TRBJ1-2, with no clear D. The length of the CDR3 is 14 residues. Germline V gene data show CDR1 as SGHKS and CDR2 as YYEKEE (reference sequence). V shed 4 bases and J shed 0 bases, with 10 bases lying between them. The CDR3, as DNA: TGTGCCAGCAGCCCGATGGGGTCTAACTATGGCTACACCTTC. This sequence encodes CASSPMGSNYGYTF.

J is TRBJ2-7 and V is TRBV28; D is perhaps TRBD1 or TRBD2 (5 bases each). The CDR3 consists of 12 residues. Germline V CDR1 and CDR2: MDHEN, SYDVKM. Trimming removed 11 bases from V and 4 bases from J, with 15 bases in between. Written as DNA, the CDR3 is TGTGCCCACCCGAGGGGTGGGTACGAGCAGTACTTC. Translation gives CAHPRGGYEQYF.

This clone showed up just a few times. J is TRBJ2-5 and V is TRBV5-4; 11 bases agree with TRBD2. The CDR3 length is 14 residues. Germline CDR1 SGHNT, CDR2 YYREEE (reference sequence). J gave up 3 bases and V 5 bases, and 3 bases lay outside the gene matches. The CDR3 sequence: CASRKTSGEETQYF. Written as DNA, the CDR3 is TGTGCCAGCAGGAAGACTAGCGGGGAAGAGACCCAGTACTTC.

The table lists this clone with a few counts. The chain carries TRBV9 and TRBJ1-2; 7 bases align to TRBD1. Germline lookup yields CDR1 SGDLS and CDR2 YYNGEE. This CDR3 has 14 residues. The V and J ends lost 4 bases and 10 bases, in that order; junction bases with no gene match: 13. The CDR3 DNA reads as TGTGCCAGCAGCCCACCGTTACGGGGGACAGCCTACACCTTC. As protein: CASSPPLRGTAYTF.

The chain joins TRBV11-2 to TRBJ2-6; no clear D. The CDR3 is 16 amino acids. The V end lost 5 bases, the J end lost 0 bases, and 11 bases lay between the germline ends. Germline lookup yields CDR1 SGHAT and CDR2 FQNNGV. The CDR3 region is CASSIPLGSGANVLTF. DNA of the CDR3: TGTGCCAGCAGCATCCCATTGGGCTCTGGGGCCAACGTCCTGACTTTC.

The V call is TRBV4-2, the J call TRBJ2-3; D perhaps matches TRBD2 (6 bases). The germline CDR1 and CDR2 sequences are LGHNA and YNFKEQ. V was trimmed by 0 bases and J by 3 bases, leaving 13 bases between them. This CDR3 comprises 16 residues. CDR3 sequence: CASSQDSTGATDTQYF. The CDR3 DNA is TGTGCCAGCAGCCAAGATAGTACGGGAGCTACAGATACGCAGTATTTT.

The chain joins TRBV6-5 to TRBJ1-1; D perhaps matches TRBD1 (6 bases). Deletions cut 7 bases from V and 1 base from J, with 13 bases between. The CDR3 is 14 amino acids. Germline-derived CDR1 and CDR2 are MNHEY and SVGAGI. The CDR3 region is CASKGQGRNTEAFF. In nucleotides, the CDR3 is TGTGCCAGCAAAGGGCAGGGGCGGAACACTGAAGCTTTCTTT.

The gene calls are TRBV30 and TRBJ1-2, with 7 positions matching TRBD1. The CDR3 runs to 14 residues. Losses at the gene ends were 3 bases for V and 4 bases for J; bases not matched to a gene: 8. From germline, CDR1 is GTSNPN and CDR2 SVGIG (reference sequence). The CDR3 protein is CAWRNRGGSYGYTF. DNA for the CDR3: TGTGCCTGGAGGAACAGGGGCGGATCCTATGGCTACACCTTC.

This chain's CDR3 is CASSLGLDRYNEQFF. The CDR3 DNA reads TGCGCCAGCAGCTTGGGACTAGACCGCTACAATGAGCAGTTCTTC. The chain joins TRBV5-1 to TRBJ2-1, with D possibly being TRBD2 (6 bases). V was cut by 0 bases and J by 3 bases, with 10 bases left in between. CDR1 and CDR2 (germline): SGHRS, YFSETQ. The length of the CDR3 is 15 residues.

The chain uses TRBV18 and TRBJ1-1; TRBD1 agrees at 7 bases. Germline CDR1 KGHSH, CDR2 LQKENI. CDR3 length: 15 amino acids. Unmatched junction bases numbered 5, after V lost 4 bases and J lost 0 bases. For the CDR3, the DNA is TGTGCCAGCTCACTTGACAGGGACATGAACACTGAAGCTTTCTTT. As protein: CASSLDRDMNTEAFF. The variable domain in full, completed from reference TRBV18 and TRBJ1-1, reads NAGVMQNPRHLVRRRGQEARLRCSPMKGHSHVYWYRQLPEEGLKFMVYLQKENIIDESGMPKERFSAEFPKEGPSILRIQQVVRGDSAAYFCASSLDRDMNTEAFFGQGTRLTVV.

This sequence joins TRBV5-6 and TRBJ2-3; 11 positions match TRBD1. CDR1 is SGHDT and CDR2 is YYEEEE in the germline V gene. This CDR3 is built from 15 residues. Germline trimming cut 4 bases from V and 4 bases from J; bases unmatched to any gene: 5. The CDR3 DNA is TGTGCCAGCAGCCCCGGACAGGGGGCTTCAGATACGCAGTATTTT. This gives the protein CASSPGQGASDTQYF.

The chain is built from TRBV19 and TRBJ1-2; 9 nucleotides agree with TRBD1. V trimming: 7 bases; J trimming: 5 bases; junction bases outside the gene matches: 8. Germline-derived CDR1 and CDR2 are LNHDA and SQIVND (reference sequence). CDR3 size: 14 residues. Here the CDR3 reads CASTGTGKEYGYTF. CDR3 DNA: TGTGCCAGTACTGGGACAGGGAAAGAATATGGCTACACCTTC.

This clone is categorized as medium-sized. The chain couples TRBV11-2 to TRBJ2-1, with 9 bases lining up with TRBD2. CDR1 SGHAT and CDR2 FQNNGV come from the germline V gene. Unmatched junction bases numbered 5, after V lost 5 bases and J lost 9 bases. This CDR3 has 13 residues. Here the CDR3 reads CASSAGLAGEQFF. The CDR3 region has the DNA TGTGCCAGCAGCGCGGGACTAGCAGGTGAGCAGTTCTTC.

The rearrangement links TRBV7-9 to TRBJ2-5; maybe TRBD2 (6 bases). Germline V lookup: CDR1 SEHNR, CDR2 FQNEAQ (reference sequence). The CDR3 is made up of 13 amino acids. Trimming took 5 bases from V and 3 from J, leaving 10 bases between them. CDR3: CASSEGLKETQYF. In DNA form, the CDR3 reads TGTGCCAGCAGCGAGGGACTCAAAGAGACCCAGTACTTC.

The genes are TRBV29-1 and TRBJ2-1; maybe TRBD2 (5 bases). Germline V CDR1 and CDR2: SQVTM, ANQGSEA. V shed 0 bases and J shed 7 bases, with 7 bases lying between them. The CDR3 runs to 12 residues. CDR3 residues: CSVEDGVNEQFF. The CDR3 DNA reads TGCAGCGTTGAAGACGGGGTTAATGAGCAGTTCTTC.

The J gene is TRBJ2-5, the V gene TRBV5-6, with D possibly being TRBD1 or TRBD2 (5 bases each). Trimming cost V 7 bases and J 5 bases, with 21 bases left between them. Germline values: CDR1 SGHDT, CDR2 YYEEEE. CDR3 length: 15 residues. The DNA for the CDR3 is TGTGCCAGCTCCGGAGAGGGGACGGCATATGAGACCCAGTACTTC. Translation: CASSGEGTAYETQYF.

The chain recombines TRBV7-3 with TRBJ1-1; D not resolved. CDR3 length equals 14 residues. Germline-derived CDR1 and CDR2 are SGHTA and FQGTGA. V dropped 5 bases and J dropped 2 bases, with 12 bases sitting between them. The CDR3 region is CASSLGLGNTEAFF. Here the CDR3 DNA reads TGTGCCAGCAGCCTCGGGCTTGGAAACACTGAAGCTTTCTTT.

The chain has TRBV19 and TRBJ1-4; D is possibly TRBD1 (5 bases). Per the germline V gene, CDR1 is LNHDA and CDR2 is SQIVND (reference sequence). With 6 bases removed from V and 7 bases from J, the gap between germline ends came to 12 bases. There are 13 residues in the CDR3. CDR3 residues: CASRAGGREKLFF. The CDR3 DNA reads TGTGCCAGTAGGGCTGGGGGTCGTGAAAAACTGTTTTTT.

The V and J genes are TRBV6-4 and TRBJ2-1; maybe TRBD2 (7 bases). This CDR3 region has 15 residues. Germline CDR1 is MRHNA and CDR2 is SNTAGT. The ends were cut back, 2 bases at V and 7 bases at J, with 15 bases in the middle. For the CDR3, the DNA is TGTGCCAGCAGTGACGGGCCCGGGGGGCATAATGAGCAGTTCTTC. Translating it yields CASSDGPGGHNEQFF.

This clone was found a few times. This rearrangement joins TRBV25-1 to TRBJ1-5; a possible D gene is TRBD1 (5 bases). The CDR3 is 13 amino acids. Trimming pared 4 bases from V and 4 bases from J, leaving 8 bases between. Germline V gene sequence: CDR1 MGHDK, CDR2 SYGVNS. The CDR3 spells CASSVQGNQPQHF. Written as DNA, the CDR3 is TGTGCCAGCAGTGTGCAGGGAAATCAGCCCCAGCATTTT.

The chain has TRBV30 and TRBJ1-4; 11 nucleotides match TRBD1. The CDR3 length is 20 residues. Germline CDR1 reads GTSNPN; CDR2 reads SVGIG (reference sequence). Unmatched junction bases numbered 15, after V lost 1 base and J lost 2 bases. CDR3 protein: CAWSAVGTGGSTATNEKLFF. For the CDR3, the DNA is TGTGCCTGGAGTGCGGTCGGGACAGGGGGTTCGACTGCGACTAATGAAAAACTGTTTTTT. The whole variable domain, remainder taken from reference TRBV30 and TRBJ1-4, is SQTIHQWPATLVQPVGSPLSLECTVEGTSNPNLYWYRQAAGRGLQLLFYSVGIGQISSEVPQNLSASRPQDRQFILSSKKLLLSDSGFYLCAWSAVGTGGSTATNEKLFFGSGTQLSVL.

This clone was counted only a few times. CDR3 in DNA: TGTGCCAGCAGCGGGACCGTGGATCAGCCCCAGCATTTT. Protein sequence: CASSGTVDQPQHF. The J gene is TRBJ1-5, the V gene TRBV11-2; a possible D gene is TRBD1 (5 bases). The CDR3 runs to 13 residues. CDR1 and CDR2 from the germline V gene are SGHAT and FQNNGV. Trimming shortened V by 5 bases and J by 5 bases, and 10 bases separated the two germline ends.

The CDR3 spells CASDSTFSYEQYF. CDR3 in DNA: TGTGCCAGCGACAGCACCTTCTCCTACGAGCAGTACTTC. The chain combines TRBV6-5 with TRBJ2-7; a possible D gene is TRBD1 (5 bases). The CDR3 runs to 13 residues. V lost 8 bases and J 0 bases, leaving 11 bases between the germline ends. Germline V gene data show CDR1 as MNHEY and CDR2 as SVGAGI.

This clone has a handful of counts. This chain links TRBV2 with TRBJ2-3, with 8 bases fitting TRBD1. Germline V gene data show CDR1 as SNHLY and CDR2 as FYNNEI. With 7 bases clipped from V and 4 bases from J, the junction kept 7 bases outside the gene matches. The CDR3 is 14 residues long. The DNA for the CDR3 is TGTGCCAGCACCGGGACAGGAGGGGCAGATACGCAGTATTTT. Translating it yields CASTGTGGADTQYF.

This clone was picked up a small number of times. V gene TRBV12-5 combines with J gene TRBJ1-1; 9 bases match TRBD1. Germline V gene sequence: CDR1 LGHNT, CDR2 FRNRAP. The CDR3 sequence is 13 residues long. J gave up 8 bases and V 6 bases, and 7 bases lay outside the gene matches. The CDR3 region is CASGGKGTGEAFF. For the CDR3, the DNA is TGTGCTAGTGGCGGCAAAGGGACAGGGGAAGCTTTCTTT.

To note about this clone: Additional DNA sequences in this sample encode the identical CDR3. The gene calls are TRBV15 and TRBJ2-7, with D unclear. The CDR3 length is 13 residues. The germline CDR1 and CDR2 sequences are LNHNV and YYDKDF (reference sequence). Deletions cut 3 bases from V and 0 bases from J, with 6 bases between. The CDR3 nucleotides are TGTGCCACCAGCAGTGGGGACTCCTACGAGCAGTACTTC. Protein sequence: CATSSGDSYEQYF.

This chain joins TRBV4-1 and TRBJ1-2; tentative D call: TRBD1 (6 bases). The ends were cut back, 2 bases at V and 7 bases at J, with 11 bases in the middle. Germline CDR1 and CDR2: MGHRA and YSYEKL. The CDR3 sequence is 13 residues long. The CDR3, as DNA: TGCGCCAGCAGCCAACTCGACAGGCGTGGCTACACCTTC. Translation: CASSQLDRRGYTF.

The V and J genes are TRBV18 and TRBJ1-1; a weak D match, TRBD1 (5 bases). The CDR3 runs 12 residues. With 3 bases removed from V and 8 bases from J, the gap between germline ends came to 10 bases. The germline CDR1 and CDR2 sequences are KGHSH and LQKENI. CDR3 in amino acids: CASSPAGSEAFF. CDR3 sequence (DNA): TGTGCCAGCTCACCGGCAGGGAGCGAAGCTTTCTTT.

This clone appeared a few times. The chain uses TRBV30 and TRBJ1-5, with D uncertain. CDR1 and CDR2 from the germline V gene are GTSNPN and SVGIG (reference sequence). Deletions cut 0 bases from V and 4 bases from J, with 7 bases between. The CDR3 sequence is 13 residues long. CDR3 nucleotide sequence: TGTGCCTGGAGTGTGATGGGGAATCAGCCCCAGCATTTT. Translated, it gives CAWSVMGNQPQHF.